This T cell receptor beta chain was observed in a study of blood T cell repertoires in COVID-19. Repertoires were generated with immunoSEQ multiplex PCR, while TCRdb's copy carries only in-frame clones and drops some. The table shows about 43,000 clones, with roughly 88% occurring only once. The V end lost 1 base, the J end lost 8 bases, and 18 bases lay between the germline ends. CDR1 SGHTA and CDR2 FQGTGA come from the germline V gene. This CDR3 comprises 16 residues. The chain couples TRBV7-3 to TRBJ2-1; weak D call: TRBD1 (6 bases). Sequencing used peripheral blood. The sequence came from a man aged 60 to 75 with active COVID-19. The CDR3 loop is CASSLIGQRSSDEQFF. In DNA form, the CDR3 reads TGTGCCAGCAGCTTAATCGGACAGCGTTCCTCGGATGAGCAGTTCTTC.